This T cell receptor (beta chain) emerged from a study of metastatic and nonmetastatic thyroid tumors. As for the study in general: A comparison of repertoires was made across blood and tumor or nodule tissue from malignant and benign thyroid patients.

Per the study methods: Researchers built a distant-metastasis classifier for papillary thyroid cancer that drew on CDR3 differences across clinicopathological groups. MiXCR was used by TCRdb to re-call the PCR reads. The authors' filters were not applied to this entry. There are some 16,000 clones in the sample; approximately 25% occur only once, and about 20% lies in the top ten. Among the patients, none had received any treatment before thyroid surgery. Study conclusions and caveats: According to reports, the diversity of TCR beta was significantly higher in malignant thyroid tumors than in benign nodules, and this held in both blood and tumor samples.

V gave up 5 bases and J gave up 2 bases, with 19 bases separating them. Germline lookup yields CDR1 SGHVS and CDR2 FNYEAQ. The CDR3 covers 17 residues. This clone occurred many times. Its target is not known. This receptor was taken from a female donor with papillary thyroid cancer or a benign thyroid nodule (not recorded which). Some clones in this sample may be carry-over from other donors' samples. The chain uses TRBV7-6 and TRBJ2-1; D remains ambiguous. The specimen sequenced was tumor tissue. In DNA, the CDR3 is TGTGCCAGCAGCCACTTGAGACCGACGCGACCCTACAATGAGCAGTTCTTC. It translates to CASSHLRPTRPYNEQFF.